The rows below give T cell receptor beta chains drawn from one sample of a study of cytomegalovirus exposure and HLA in healthy donors. Sequenced by immunoSEQ multiplex PCR; TCRdb stores in-frame clones only, minus some. The sample records fewer than 200,000 clones, under 95% being singletons. The sequenced sample was PBMCs. These receptor sequences come from a woman younger than 35 in good health and CMV-seropositive. Both conserved end residues are part of each CDR3. Each record gives: D gene, V gene, clone size, J gene, CDR3 DNA, CDR3 protein. The D gene is left open where the match is weak. Some rows have no size entry. The others give once, few or many, or a class for an expanded clone.

NA	TRBV25-1	NA	TRBJ2-6	TGTGCCAGCAGTGAAGGGCAGGGGAAGAAACCTGGGGCCAACGTCCTGACTTTC	CASSEGQGKKPGANVLTF
NA	TRBV21-1	NA	TRBJ2-7	TGTGCCAGCAGCAAAGTATCTAGGGGCTACGAGCAGTACTTC	CASSKVSRGYEQYF
TRBD2	TRBV14	once	TRBJ2-5	TGTGCCAGCAGCCAAGATGATCTGCCGGGACTAGCGGGAGGAGAGACCCAGTACTTC	CASSQDDLPGLAGGETQYF
NA	TRBV25-1	NA	TRBJ1-1	TGTGCCAGCAGTGACCAGGGCTCTACTGAAGCTTTCTTT	CASSDQGSTEAFF
NA	TRBV5-8	NA	TRBJ1-5	TGTGCCAGCAGCTTGACGGGTTTCCAGCCCCAGCATTTT	CASSLTGFQPQHF
TRBD2	TRBV28	NA	TRBJ2-1	TGTGCCAGCATCTCGGGGGGGACTAGCAGCAATGAGCAGTTCTTC	CASISGGTSSNEQFF
TRBD2	TRBV30	NA	TRBJ2-6	TGTGCCTGGAGGGGAGGGGCCTCTGGGGCCAACGTCCTGACTTTC	CAWRGGASGANVLTF
NA	TRBV28	NA	TRBJ1-1	TGTGCCAGCAGTTTACGGCTTACCCGGGGAGTAGCTTTCTTT	CASSLRLTRGVAFF
NA	TRBV5-1	NA	TRBJ1-3	TGCGCCAGCCGGGGAGGGTCTGGAAACACCATATATTTT	CASRGGSGNTIYF
NA	TRBV6-1	NA	TRBJ1-1	TGTGCCAGCAGTGCCCAGGGGCGCACTGAAGCTTTCTTT	CASSAQGRTEAFF
NA	TRBV5-1	NA	TRBJ1-2	TGCGCCAGCAGCTTGGTTGGGGGGGACTATGGCTACACCTTC	CASSLVGGDYGYTF
NA	TRBV5-1	NA	TRBJ2-5	TGCGCCAGCAGCTTGGTGTCCGGGGGACAAGAGACCCAGTACTTC	CASSLVSGGQETQYF
NA	TRBV10-2	once	TRBJ1-1	TGCGCCAGCAGTCGGGGCGGGGGCCAAAACACTGAAGCTTTCTTT	CASSRGGGQNTEAFF
NA	TRBV19	NA	TRBJ1-2	TGTGCCAGTAGATACTTATCGGGGATAGATGGCTACACCTTC	CASRYLSGIDGYTF
NA	TRBV5-4	NA	TRBJ2-7	TGTGCCAGCAGCGCCCCGGGGGGCACATACGAGCAGTACTTC	CASSAPGGTYEQYF
NA	TRBV6-1	once	TRBJ2-7	TGTGCCAGCAGTGAAACAGGGCGAAAGTATGGCGAGCAGTACTTC	CASSETGRKYGEQYF
TRBD1	TRBV2	NA	TRBJ2-1	TGTGCCAGCAGTGCACAGGGGCCCCTCCTATACAATGAGCAGTTCTTC	CASSAQGPLLYNEQFF
NA	TRBV7-9	NA	TRBJ1-1	TGTGCCAGCAGCTTTACAGGCATGAACACTGAAGCTTTCTTT	CASSFTGMNTEAFF
NA	TRBV6-5	NA	TRBJ2-7	TGTGCCACCCAGGGTGATAACTACGAGCAGTACTTC	CATQGDNYEQYF
TRBD2	TRBV13	NA	TRBJ2-1	TGTGCCAGCACCCCGGGACTAGGGGATTACAATGAGCAGTTCTTC	CASTPGLGDYNEQFF
NA	TRBV11-2	NA	TRBJ1-4	TGTGCCAGCAGCTTAGATTTGGGCAGGGAACTGTTTTTT	CASSLDLGRELFF
TRBD1	TRBV6-4	once	TRBJ2-3	TGTGCCAGCAGCAGGGGGCCCACAGATACGCAGTATTTT	CASSRGPTDTQYF
TRBD1	TRBV13	NA	TRBJ2-7	TGTGCCAGCAGCGGGGAGACAGGGGACACCTACGAGCAGTACTTC	CASSGETGDTYEQYF
NA	TRBV7-2	NA	TRBJ1-2	TGTGCCAGCAGCCCGCTTCCCTGGGGCGTTGGCTATGGCTACACCTTC	CASSPLPWGVGYGYTF
TRBD2	TRBV28	NA	TRBJ2-7	TGTGCCAGCACCTCCCTAGCCGGGGGGAGCTCCTACGAGCAGTACTTC	CASTSLAGGSSYEQYF
TRBD1	TRBV2	NA	TRBJ1-3	TGTGCCAGCAGTAGACAGGGGACCTCTGGAAACACCATATATTTT	CASSRQGTSGNTIYF
TRBD1	TRBV19	NA	TRBJ2-7	TGTGCCAGTGCCCTCTCGTCGGGACAGGGGGCCTACGAGCAGTACTTC	CASALSSGQGAYEQYF
NA	TRBV25-1	NA	TRBJ2-1	TGTGCCAGCAGTGAGGGTAACAGGGTGCCCTACAATGAGCAGTTCTTC	CASSEGNRVPYNEQFF
NA	TRBV18	NA	TRBJ2-6	TGTGCCAGCTCACCATCAGGGGCTGGGGCCAACGTCCTGACTTTC	CASSPSGAGANVLTF
TRBD2	TRBV2	NA	TRBJ2-5	TGTGCCACAGGGACTAGCGGGGGTGAGACCCAGTACTTC	CATGTSGGETQYF
TRBD1	TRBV9	NA	TRBJ1-2	TGTGCCAGCAGCGTAGACAGGGGTACCTATGGCTACACCTTC	CASSVDRGTYGYTF
TRBD1	TRBV5-4	once	TRBJ2-2	TGTGCCAGCAGCCGGACAGGCGGAACCGGGGAGCTGTTTTTT	CASSRTGGTGELFF
TRBD2	TRBV11-3	once	TRBJ2-2	TGTGCCAGCAGCTTTAGCGGGAGGGCCACCGGGGAGCTGTTTTTT	CASSFSGRATGELFF
TRBD2	TRBV2	NA	TRBJ2-3	TGTGCCAGTTCGGCGGGGGGGGTGCCAGATACGCAGTATTTT	CASSAGGVPDTQYF
NA	TRBV7-9	NA	TRBJ2-1	TGTGCCAGCTCCCCGGTCAGGGGCGATGAGCAGTTCTTC	CASSPVRGDEQFF
NA	TRBV4-3	once	TRBJ2-1	TGCGCCAGCAGCCAAGGCTCGGGAGACTCCTACAATGAGCAGTTCTTC	CASSQGSGDSYNEQFF
NA	TRBV11-2	NA	TRBJ1-1	TGTGCCAGCAGCAAGGGACACGCGAACACTGAAGCTTTCTTT	CASSKGHANTEAFF
NA	TRBV29-1	NA	TRBJ2-2	TGCAGCGTTATCCTCACAGGGTTGGGGGAGCTGTTTTTT	CSVILTGLGELFF
NA	TRBV5-4	NA	TRBJ1-5	TGTGCCAGCAGCTTAAACCGGGTTCAGCCCCAGCATTTT	CASSLNRVQPQHF
TRBD1	TRBV4-1	once	TRBJ1-2	TGCGCCAGCAGCCAAGGTGACAGGGAGCAATTGGGTGGCTACACCTTC	CASSQGDREQLGGYTF
NA	TRBV19	NA	TRBJ1-6	TGTGCCAGTAGTATTGCGGGGAGGGTGCCTTCACCCCTCCACTTT	CASSIAGRVPSPLHF
NA	TRBV30	NA	TRBJ2-7	TGTGCCTGGAGTGCATGGAGGGAGGAGCAGTACTTC	CAWSAWREEQYF
NA	TRBV30	NA	TRBJ2-1	TGTGCCTGGAGTTATTGGGGGGACGGCTTTCACTCCTACAATGAGCAGTTCTTC	CAWSYWGDGFHSYNEQFF
NA	TRBV9	once	TRBJ1-4	TGTGCCAGCAGCGTCTTGGCAGACTCGAATGAAAAACTGTTTTTT	CASSVLADSNEKLFF